This TCR beta chain was sequenced during a study of cytomegalovirus exposure and HLA in healthy donors. Study outcomes and limitations: Researchers catalogued approximately 160 TCR beta chains as cytomegalovirus-associated.

PCR employed 60 Vbeta and 13 Jbeta primers. TCRdb keeps only in-frame clones here, not all; method: immunoSEQ multiplex PCR. The table records under 150,000 clones, about four fifths of them present only once. In the case of this clone: Its target is unknown.

V lost 5 bases, J lost 4 bases, and 7 bases stayed unmatched. Per the germline V gene, CDR1 is SQVTM and CDR2 is ANQGSEA. This CDR3 has 15 amino acids. The rearrangement uses TRBV29-1 and TRBJ2-6; 8 bases are shared with TRBD1. This sequence originates from a man aged 18-30 years in good health and CMV-seronegative. The sample was PBMCs. The CDR3 sequence is CSVSQGANGANVLTF. The CDR3 region has the DNA TGCAGCGTTTCCCAGGGGGCTAACGGGGCCAACGTCCTGACTTTC. Supplemented by reference TRBV29-1 and TRBJ2-6, the full variable domain reads SAVISQKPSRDICQRGTSLTIQCQVDSQVTMMFWYRQQPGQSLTLIATANQGSEATYESGFVIDKFPISRPNLTFSTLTVSNMSPEDSSIYLCSVSQGANGANVLTFGAGSRLTVL.